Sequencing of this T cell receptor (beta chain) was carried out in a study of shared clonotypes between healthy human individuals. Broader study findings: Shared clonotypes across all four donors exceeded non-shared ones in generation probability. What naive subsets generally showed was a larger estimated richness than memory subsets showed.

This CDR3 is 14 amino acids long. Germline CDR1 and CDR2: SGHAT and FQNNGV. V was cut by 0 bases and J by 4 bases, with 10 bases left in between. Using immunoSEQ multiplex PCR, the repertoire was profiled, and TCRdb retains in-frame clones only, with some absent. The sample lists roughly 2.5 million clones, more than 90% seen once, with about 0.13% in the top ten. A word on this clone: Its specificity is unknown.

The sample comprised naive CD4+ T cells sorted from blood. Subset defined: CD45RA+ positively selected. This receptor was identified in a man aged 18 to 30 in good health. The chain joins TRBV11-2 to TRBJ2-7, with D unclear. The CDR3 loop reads CASSLDLRSYEQYF. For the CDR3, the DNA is TGTGCCAGCAGCTTAGATCTACGGTCTTACGAGCAGTACTTC.